This TCR beta chain was identified in a study of shared clonotypes between healthy human individuals. The V and J ends lost 0 bases and 4 bases respectively, with 6 bases between them. The CDR3 is 13 amino acids. Germline V CDR1 and CDR2: PRHDT, FYEKMQ (reference sequence). Positive CCR7 selection of CD45RO-negative cells yielded the naive CD8 cells, and terminally differentiated effector memory CD45RA+ cells were excluded. Sequencing used immunoSEQ multiplex PCR; TCRdb keeps in-frame clones, though not all of them. This sample carries roughly 2,000,000 clones, about 95% of them seen once, and the ten largest clones take more than 0.95%.

The rearrangement joins TRBV13 to TRBJ1-1, with unresolved D. This clonotype was obtained from a man between 18 and 29 years old in good health. Sequenced material: naive CD8+ T cells sorted from blood. The CDR3 region is CASSLGRTTEAFF. In nucleotides, the CDR3 is TGTGCCAGCAGCTTAGGACGGACCACTGAAGCTTTCTTT.